The present TCR beta chain was sequenced within a study of graft-versus-host responses after intestinal transplantation. Notes on the study in general: Circulating GvH clones peaking coincided with falling HvG clones soon after transplant.

On this clone itself: As yet, its antigen is unknown.

Using immunoSEQ multiplex PCR, the repertoire was profiled, and TCRdb retains in-frame clones only, with some absent. The sample yields about 88,000 clones, around 90% seen once. The CDR3 runs 15 residues. Germline assignment: CDR1 LGHNT and CDR2 FRNRAP. V was pared by 4 bases and J by 8 bases, with 17 bases between. The origin of this receptor is a human donor who received an intestinal transplant. The rearrangement links TRBV12-5 to TRBJ1-4; D call uncertain. This specimen was unstimulated CD4+ T cells sorted from spleen or lymph node cells, taken before intestinal transplant. CDR3 DNA: TGTGCTAGTGGTTCCTCGGGTTACAACCCGGAAAAACTGTTTTTT. It translates to CASGSSGYNPEKLFF.